Shown below are 28 T cell receptor beta chains from a single sample sequenced in a study of T cell responses to AZD1222 COVID-19 vaccine. Measured with immunoSEQ multiplex PCR; TCRdb has only the in-frame clones, and not every one. The table has some 120,000 clones, 92% seen once. The specimen was peripheral blood, collected on day 0 of AZD1222 vaccination. These receptors were collected from an adult in good health.

The chain uses TRBV27 and TRBJ2-7, with D possibly being TRBD1 or TRBD2 (5 bases each). Germline CDR1 and CDR2: MNHEY and SMNVEV (reference sequence). V gave up 2 bases and J gave up 5 bases, with 19 bases separating them. The CDR3 extends over 16 amino acids. Here the CDR3 reads CASSLDVGTGRHEQYF. The DNA for the CDR3 is TGTGCCAGCAGTTTAGACGTTGGGACCGGGCGACACGAGCAGTACTTC.

The genes are TRBV18 and TRBJ1-2; D gene ambiguous. Trimming pared 2 bases from V and 8 bases from J, leaving 12 bases between. Per the germline V gene, CDR1 is KGHSH and CDR2 is LQKENI. The CDR3 covers 13 residues. The CDR3 spells CASSPTSDEGYTF. The CDR3 nucleotides read TGTGCCAGCTCACCAACCTCTGATGAGGGCTACACCTTC.

The rearrangement links TRBV6-5 to TRBJ2-7, with TRBD1 identical over 9 bases. This CDR3 region has 14 residues. CDR1 and CDR2 from the germline V gene are MNHEY and SVGAGI. V shed 8 bases and J 5 bases; nucleotides not matched to a gene: 10. CDR3 sequence reads: CASSYTGGIDEQYF. CDR3 in DNA: TGTGCCAGCTCCTATACAGGGGGCATCGACGAGCAGTACTTC.

The chain combines TRBV2 with TRBJ1-2; 8 bases fit TRBD1. Germline V CDR1 and CDR2: SNHLY, FYNNEI. V lost 7 bases to trimming and J lost 2 bases; unmatched junction nucleotides: 6. The CDR3 length is 14 residues. CDR3 sequence reads: CASTYWTGNYGYTF. The CDR3 nucleotides are TGTGCCAGCACTTACTGGACAGGGAACTATGGCTACACCTTC.

The V and J genes are TRBV19 and TRBJ2-4; D remains unclear. The CDR3 loop spans 14 amino acids. V lost 7 bases to trimming and J lost 9 bases, with 19 bases between them. From germline, CDR1 is LNHDA and CDR2 SQIVND (reference sequence). As DNA, the CDR3 is TGTGCCAGTAACCCCAACACCGGGTCCACCATTCAGTACTTC. This sequence encodes CASNPNTGSTIQYF.

The chain has TRBV7-2 and TRBJ1-5; 8 bases align to TRBD1. The J segment lost 6 bases and the V segment lost 4 bases, leaving 5 bases of the junction unmatched. The V gene's germline CDR1 is SGHTA and CDR2 FQGNSA. The CDR3 loop spans 14 amino acids. The CDR3: CASSSVRGLQPQHF. The CDR3 DNA reads as TGTGCCAGCAGCTCTGTCAGGGGGCTTCAGCCCCAGCATTTT.

V is TRBV7-2 and J is TRBJ1-5; no reliable D call. The germline CDR1 and CDR2 sequences are SGHTA and FQGNSA. Trimming cost V 2 bases and J 2 bases, with 13 bases left between them. This CDR3 is built from 16 residues. CDR3 loop: CASSLLKLGGNQPQHF. CDR3 DNA sequence: TGTGCCAGCAGCTTACTTAAGCTAGGAGGCAATCAGCCCCAGCATTTT.

The rearrangement joins TRBV3-1 (or the pseudogene TRBV3-2) to TRBJ1-1; possible D gene TRBD1, 6 bases. CDR3 size: 15 residues. Trimming took 2 bases from V and 4 from J, leaving 14 bases between them. CDR1 and CDR2 from the germline V gene are LGHDT and YNNKEL (reference sequence). In nucleotides, the CDR3 is TGTGCCAGCAGCCAAAGGGGGGGCGTGGGCACTGAAGCTTTCTTT. Protein product: CASSQRGGVGTEAFF.

This chain links TRBV7-9 with TRBJ1-2; a weak D match, TRBD1 (5 bases). Germline values: CDR1 SEHNR, CDR2 FQNEAQ (reference sequence). V was cut by 1 base and J by 4 bases, with 19 bases left in between. The CDR3 loop spans 17 amino acids. The CDR3 reads CASSLDRDAVASYGYTF. The CDR3 coding sequence is TGTGCCAGCAGCTTAGATAGGGACGCGGTCGCGAGCTATGGCTACACCTTC.

This chain links TRBV28 with TRBJ2-3; 8 bases align to TRBD1. The CDR3 is 14 amino acids. Germline CDR1 and CDR2: MDHEN and SYDVKM. Germline trimming cut 6 bases from V and 2 bases from J; bases unmatched to any gene: 4. The CDR3 loop reads CASSPDRDTDTQYF. DNA for the CDR3: TGTGCCAGCAGCCCGGACAGGGACACAGATACGCAGTATTTT.

The rearrangement uses TRBV24-1 and TRBJ2-7, with 10 bases matching TRBD2. V shed 3 bases, J shed 4 bases, and the junction held 5 bases outside the gene matches. The length of the CDR3 is 15 residues. The germline CDR1 and CDR2 sequences are KGHDR and SFDVKD. DNA for the CDR3: TGTGCCACCAGTGATAGCGGGAGGGCTAGATACGAGCAGTACTTC. Translation: CATSDSGRARYEQYF.

This sequence joins TRBV11-1 and TRBJ2-7, with 9 bases lining up with TRBD2. The V gene's germline CDR1 is SGHAT and CDR2 FQDESV (reference sequence). The ends lost 0 bases at V and 3 bases at J; junction bases unmatched: 9. The CDR3 has 17 residues. This CDR3 reads CASSLAWCGGGCYEQYF. The CDR3 DNA reads TGTGCCAGCAGCTTAGCGTGGTGCGGGGGGGGATGCTACGAGCAGTACTTC.

The rearrangement joins TRBV5-1 to TRBJ2-1; the D call may be TRBD1 or TRBD2 (6 bases each). The V and J ends lost 1 base and 10 bases respectively, with 12 bases between them. Germline V gene data show CDR1 as SGHRS and CDR2 as YFSETQ. The CDR3 loop spans 13 amino acids. The CDR3 region has the DNA TGCGCCAGCAGCTTGCGGGAGCAGGGGGAGCAGTTCTTC. Translating gives CASSLREQGEQFF.

The V and J genes are TRBV3-1 (or the pseudogene TRBV3-2) and TRBJ1-2; unclear D gene. V was pared by 5 bases and J by 2 bases, with 3 bases between. The CDR3 sequence is 11 residues long. CDR1 and CDR2 from the germline V gene are LGHDT and YNNKEL (reference sequence). The CDR3 spells CASSENYGYTF. The DNA for the CDR3 is TGTGCCAGCAGCGAGAACTATGGCTACACCTTC.

The chain links TRBV7-9 to TRBJ1-4, with D perhaps TRBD1 (5 bases). The CDR3 consists of 14 residues. CDR1 and CDR2 from the germline V gene are SEHNR and FQNEAQ (reference sequence). V lost 8 bases and J 4 bases, leaving 14 bases between the germline ends. The CDR3: CASANSGFNEKLFF. CDR3 nucleotides: TGTGCCAGCGCCAACTCAGGGTTTAATGAAAAACTGTTTTTT.

The chain couples TRBV5-5 to TRBJ2-2; D gene ambiguous. The length of the CDR3 is 13 residues. Between the trimmed V and J ends, which lost 0 bases and 6 bases, there was a span of 6 bases. The germline V gene encodes CDR1 SGHKS and CDR2 YYEKEE (reference sequence). CDR3 protein: CASSLDGPGELFF. The CDR3 coding sequence is TGTGCCAGCAGCTTGGACGGACCCGGGGAGCTGTTTTTT. The variable domain in full, with the rest retrieved from reference TRBV5-5 and TRBJ2-2, is DAGVTQSPTHLIKTRGQQVTLRCSPISGHKSVSWYQQVLGQGPQFIFQYYEKEERGRGNFPDRFSARQFPNYSSELNVNALLLGDSALYLCASSLDGPGELFFGEGSRLTVL.

This chain uses TRBV6-6 with TRBJ1-1; D gene ambiguous. The CDR3 has 13 amino acids. The germline V and J ends were trimmed by 6 bases and 1 base, with 9 bases remaining between them. Germline assignment: CDR1 MNHNY and CDR2 SVGAGI (reference sequence). CDR3 bases: TGTGCCAGCAGGCGTGCTTCGAACACTGAAGCTTTCTTT. It encodes CASRRASNTEAFF.

The chain links TRBV11-2 to TRBJ2-7, with 15 bases that match TRBD2. V shed 5 bases and J 1 base; nucleotides not matched to a gene: 6. This CDR3 is 17 amino acids long. Germline loops: CDR1 SGHAT, CDR2 FQNNGV. CDR3 coding DNA: TGTGCCAGCAGCCCGGGACTAGCGGGAGGTTGGTCCTACGAGCAGTACTTC. Its translation: CASSPGLAGGWSYEQYF.

The rearrangement links TRBV15 to TRBJ1-5; no definite D call. The CDR3 sequence is 14 residues long. Germline values: CDR1 LNHNV, CDR2 YYDKDF (reference sequence). V lost 5 bases, J lost 9 bases, and 17 bases lay in between. This CDR3 is CATSVGRVIGPQHF. The CDR3 DNA reads TGTGCCACCAGCGTCGGACGGGTGATAGGGCCCCAGCATTTT.

The chain couples TRBV7-9 to TRBJ1-5; 7 bases fit TRBD1. The germline V gene encodes CDR1 SEHNR and CDR2 FQNEAQ (reference sequence). The CDR3 loop spans 13 amino acids. With V trimmed by 8 bases and J by 3 bases, 4 bases remained unmatched. CDR3 sequence reads: CASVQGVNQPQHF. In DNA form, the CDR3 reads TGTGCCAGCGTCCAGGGGGTCAATCAGCCCCAGCATTTT.

The V and J genes are TRBV6-1 and TRBJ1-1, with no clear D. The CDR3 runs 15 residues. The ends were cut back, 2 bases at V and 3 bases at J, with 13 bases in the middle. Germline CDR1 MNHNS, CDR2 SASEGT. CDR3 in amino acids: CASSERRPGYTEAFF. As DNA, the CDR3 is TGTGCCAGCAGTGAACGTCGCCCGGGCTACACTGAAGCTTTCTTT.

The chain is built from TRBV5-5 and TRBJ2-1, with no clear D. Germline CDR1 SGHKS, CDR2 YYEKEE (reference sequence). V lost 7 bases and J 5 bases, leaving 13 bases between the germline ends. The CDR3 is made up of 13 amino acids. The CDR3 coding sequence is TGTGCCAGCCGAATCGGACCACACAATGAGCAGTTCTTC. Translated, it gives CASRIGPHNEQFF. Supplemented by reference TRBV5-5 and TRBJ2-1, the full variable domain reads DAGVTQSPTHLIKTRGQQVTLRCSPISGHKSVSWYQQVLGQGPQFIFQYYEKEERGRGNFPDRFSARQFPNYSSELNVNALLLGDSALYLCASRIGPHNEQFFGPGTRLTVL.

The chain couples TRBV27 to TRBJ2-2; TRBD2 is a possible D gene (5 bases). The CDR3 loop spans 15 amino acids. CDR1 and CDR2 (germline): MNHEY, SMNVEV (reference sequence). Trimming took 4 bases from V and 4 from J, leaving 13 bases between them. CDR3 sequence: CASSYTPAGTGELFF. The CDR3 DNA follows: TGTGCCAGCAGTTATACCCCGGCGGGCACCGGGGAGCTGTTTTTT.

V gene TRBV6-5 combines with J gene TRBJ1-1, with D perhaps matching TRBD1 (6 bases). The length of the CDR3 is 10 residues. V dropped 8 bases and J dropped 14 bases, with 15 bases sitting between them. The germline gives CDR1 MNHEY, CDR2 SVGAGI. This CDR3 is CASGRTEPFF. CDR3 in DNA: TGTGCCAGCGGCCGGACAGAACCATTCTTT.

The V gene is TRBV5-4, the J gene TRBJ2-7, with no clear D. V shed 3 bases and J shed 6 bases, with 10 bases lying between them. The CDR3 runs to 12 residues. Germline CDR1 SGHNT, CDR2 YYREEE (reference sequence). The chain's CDR3 is CASSSPAGEQYF. The DNA for the CDR3 is TGTGCCAGCAGCTCCCCAGCAGGCGAGCAGTACTTC.

The V and J genes are TRBV4-2 and TRBJ1-6; unclear D gene. Trimming stripped 0 bases from V and 9 bases from J, with 12 bases between. This CDR3 region has 15 residues. The V gene's germline CDR1 is LGHNA and CDR2 YNFKEQ. The CDR3 nucleotides read TGTGCCAGCAGCCAAGATCGGGGAGTAGGTTCACCCCTCCACTTT. Translated, it gives CASSQDRGVGSPLHF.

The chain couples TRBV5-1 to TRBJ2-1; D assignment may be TRBD1 or TRBD2 (5 bases each). Germline CDR1 and CDR2: SGHRS and YFSETQ. Trimming cost V 1 base and J 9 bases, with 17 bases left between them. CDR3 length: 15 amino acids. The CDR3 reads CASSLSGFEGREQFF. The CDR3 coding sequence is TGCGCCAGCAGCTTGAGTGGGTTCGAGGGGCGTGAGCAGTTCTTC.

CDR3 loop: CASSLGLNKGLAGIYEQYF. For the CDR3, the DNA is TGTGCCAGCAGTTTAGGGTTGAACAAGGGACTAGCGGGAATTTACGAGCAGTACTTC. The rearrangement joins TRBV27 to TRBJ2-7; 13 positions agree with TRBD2. The CDR3 is 19 residues long. The germline CDR1 and CDR2 sequences are MNHEY and SMNVEV (reference sequence). The V segment lost 2 bases and the J segment 4 bases; nucleotides outside the gene matches: 14.